This TCR beta chain was documented in a study of blood T cell repertoires in COVID-19. Trimming removed 4 bases from V and 1 base from J; junction bases left unmatched: 12. In germline, CDR1 is LGHDT, CDR2 YNNKEL (reference sequence). CDR3 length equals 18 residues. TCRdb's table, derived via immunoSEQ multiplex PCR, lists solely in-frame clones and lacks some. The table has some 78,000 clones, about 90% seen once. The chain links TRBV3-1 (or the pseudogene TRBV3-2) to TRBJ2-3, with 9 bases lining up with TRBD2. The source of this sequence is a woman between 50 and 59 years old in a cohort sampled during active COVID-19. Material: peripheral blood. Here the CDR3 DNA reads TGTGCCAGCAGCCGGAGGGTAAGCGGGAGGTCGGGCACAGATACGCAGTATTTT. Protein: CASSRRVSGRSGTDTQYF.